The clone carrying this TCR beta chain came up once. This record comes from a study of blood T cell repertoires in COVID-19. On the study more broadly: COVID-19 samples collected from the United States, Italy and Spain covered acute and convalescent phases. T cells, B-cell-depleted T cells, or PBMCs supplied cDNA or gDNA.

Losses at the gene ends were 6 bases for V and 2 bases for J; bases not matched to a gene: 5. Per germline, CDR1 SQVTM and CDR2 ANQGSEA. CDR3 size: 14 residues. In the original workflow: Estimation of nucleated cell counts was performed using reference gene primer amplification. Clones were read by immunoSEQ multiplex PCR, and TCRdb kept only the in-frame ones, dropping some. V, J and clone size derive from that table, while D and trimming were established from the DNA sequence. This sample carries 250,000 to 300,000 clones, almost 85% of them seen once, and the ten largest clones take roughly 5.3%. V and J are TRBV29-1 and TRBJ2-7; the match to TRBD2 covers 12 bases. The sequencing input was peripheral blood. This receptor was identified in a man aged 50 to 59 with active or convalescent COVID-19. Here the CDR3 reads CSVELAGGTYEQYF. The CDR3 bases are TGCAGCGTAGAACTAGCGGGAGGAACCTACGAGCAGTACTTC.